This T cell receptor (beta chain) was sequenced for a study of CD8 T cells in ankylosing spondylitis. Study-level points and caveats: Blood from ankylosing spondylitis patients appeared to carry a characteristic roughly 8-variant TCR beta motif.

A word on this clonotype: What it binds is unknown.

TCRdb redid the calling of the 5' RACE reads with MiXCR, one entry per CDR3 protein. Of about 440,000 distinct CDR3 sequences listed, roughly 15% are singletons. From germline, CDR1 is LGHDT and CDR2 YNNKEL (reference sequence). The CDR3 covers 12 residues. The ends lost 2 bases at V and 7 bases at J; junction bases unmatched: 1. The chain joins TRBV3-1 to TRBJ2-7, with 8 bases identical to TRBD1. Source material: blood, either unsorted or a sorted T cell fraction (not recorded which). This receptor was taken from a male donor with ankylosing spondylitis. The CDR3 region has the DNA TGTGCCAGCAGCCAACAGGGGGCGGAGCAGTACTTC. Its protein product is CASSQQGAEQYF.